Listed below are T cell receptor beta chains from one sample, sequenced in a study of T-cell reconstitution after alpha-beta-depleted transplantation in children. From the PCR reads, TCRdb called clonotypes with MiXCR, one entry per CDR3 protein. The table lists about 300,000 distinct CDR3 sequences, approximately 7.3% of them singletons, with approximately 9.1% in the top ten. The input for sequencing was peripheral blood, taken 360 days after TCRalphabeta/CD19-depleted stem cell transplant. These receptors were taken from a female patient aged 2 to 10 who had a stem cell transplant for Fanconi anemia, so the T cells may come from the graft donor. The CDR3 runs from the conserved cysteine through the conserved F or W. The D gene is left open where the match is weak. Clone size is given for some rows only: seen once, a few or many times, or a class if the clone is expanded.

len	v_gene	d_gene	abundance	j_gene	CDR3aa	CDR3nt
16	TRBV5-1	-	many	TRBJ2-5	CASSGGPALYQETQYF	TGCGCCAGCAGCGGGGGGCCAGCGTTGTACCAAGAGACCCAGTACTTC
21	TRBV6-2/TRBV6-3	-	few	TRBJ2-7	CASSYTFKSVPIALKSYEQYF	TGTGCCAGCAGTTATACATTCAAAAGCGTCCCCATAGCCCTAAAGTCCTACGAGCAGTACTTC
13	TRBV20-1	-	many	TRBJ2-5	CSAQGGVLETQYF	TGCAGTGCCCAAGGAGGGGTGTTGGAGACCCAGTACTTC
15	TRBV20-1	TRBD1	many	TRBJ2-7	CSAMTGQGIFYEQYF	TGCAGTGCTATGACGGGACAGGGGATTTTCTACGAGCAGTACTTC
14	TRBV5-1	-	many	TRBJ1-1	CASSLETVNTEAFF	TGCGCCAGCAGCTTGGAGACAGTAAACACTGAAGCTTTCTTT
16	TRBV5-5	TRBD1	-	TRBJ1-1	CASSFGTGWADTEAFF	TGTGCCAGCAGCTTCGGGACAGGATGGGCGGACACTGAAGCTTTCTTT
14	TRBV5-1	TRBD2	-	TRBJ2-5	CASSFSGRQETQYF	TGCGCCAGCAGCTTTAGCGGGAGACAAGAGACCCAGTACTTC
16	TRBV18	TRBD1	-	TRBJ2-5	CASSPLPRTGEETQYF	TGTGCCAGCTCACCCCTACCGCGGACAGGGGAAGAGACCCAGTACTTC
17	TRBV4-2	TRBD1	many	TRBJ1-5	CASSHPGTENSNQPQHF	TGTGCCAGCAGCCACCCCGGGACAGAGAATAGCAATCAGCCCCAGCATTTT
14	TRBV5-4	-	many	TRBJ2-4	CASSLVSAGNIQYF	TGTGCCAGCAGCTTGGTTTCTGCAGGGAACATTCAGTACTTC
14	TRBV6-5	-	many	TRBJ1-2	CASARTGGGSGYTF	TGTGCCAGCGCTAGGACTGGCGGGGGATCCGGCTACACCTTC
15	TRBV28	TRBD2	many	TRBJ2-3	CASSLRLAVPDTQYF	TGTGCCAGCAGTTTAAGACTAGCGGTTCCAGATACGCAGTATTTT
14	TRBV9	-	-	TRBJ1-1	CASSVGGASSEAFF	TGTGCCAGCAGCGTAGGGGGGGCGTCCTCTGAAGCTTTCTTT
15	TRBV9	TRBD2	few	TRBJ2-1	CASSVEAGGLSEQFF	TGTGCCAGCAGCGTAGAAGCGGGGGGACTTAGTGAGCAGTTCTTC
12	TRBV18	-	-	TRBJ2-1	CASSPGDDEQFF	TGTGCCAGCTCGCCGGGAGACGATGAGCAGTTCTTC
15	TRBV5-7	TRBD1	few	TRBJ2-5	CASSDGTGVEETQYF	TGTGCCAGCAGCGACGGGACAGGGGTGGAAGAGACCCAGTACTTC
16	TRBV5-1	-	many	TRBJ1-2	CASSLDWTAPFYGYTF	TGCGCCAGCAGCTTGGATTGGACTGCTCCTTTTTATGGCTACACCTTC
14	TRBV12-3/TRBV12-4	-	many	TRBJ2-1	CASKVAASYNEQFF	TGTGCCAGCAAGGTGGCAGCTTCCTACAATGAGCAGTTCTTC
15	TRBV7-8	-	many	TRBJ2-7	CASSLGGGSAYEQYF	TGTGCCAGCAGCTTAGGTGGGGGTTCCGCCTACGAGCAGTACTTC
14	TRBV10-1	TRBD1	-	TRBJ2-3	CASSEGQVADTQYF	TGCGCCAGCAGTGAGGGACAGGTGGCAGATACGCAGTATTTT
14	TRBV5-1	-	many	TRBJ2-2	CASSLDPGTGELFF	TGCGCCAGCAGCTTGGATCCGGGGACCGGGGAGCTGTTTTTT
15	TRBV5-1	TRBD1	-	TRBJ1-1	CASSPGQGGDTEAFF	TGCGCCAGCAGCCCCGGACAGGGGGGTGACACTGAAGCTTTCTTT
17	TRBV2	-	many	TRBJ2-3	CASRGNFGGPTTDTQYF	TGTGCCAGCAGGGGAAACTTCGGGGGGCCTACCACAGATACGCAGTATTTT
13	TRBV7-9	-	-	TRBJ1-1	CASSPFARSEAFF	TGTGCCAGCAGCCCATTCGCCAGATCTGAAGCTTTCTTT
16	TRBV20-1	TRBD1	-	TRBJ1-5	CSAVERDRGAYQPQHF	TGCAGTGCCGTAGAAAGGGACAGGGGAGCGTATCAGCCCCAGCATTTT
16	TRBV7-2	-	-	TRBJ2-7	CASSTPLAGGVDEQYF	TGTGCCAGCAGCACCCCCCTGGCCGGGGGCGTAGACGAGCAGTACTTC
16	TRBV7-2	-	many	TRBJ1-1	CASSLVFRVEDTEAFF	TGTGCCAGCAGCTTAGTTTTTAGGGTGGAAGACACTGAAGCTTTCTTT
18	TRBV10-3	TRBD1	-	TRBJ2-5	CAISNRDRASFIQETQYF	TGTGCCATCAGTAACCGGGACAGGGCCTCTTTCATCCAAGAGACCCAGTACTTC